Presented here are 11 T cell receptor beta chains from one specimen sequenced in a study of T cell responses to AZD1222 COVID-19 vaccine. Profiling relied on immunoSEQ multiplex PCR, and the TCRdb table lists in-frame clones only, not all of them. This table has roughly 150,000 clones, around nine tenths appearing once. Sequenced material: peripheral blood, taken on day 0 of AZD1222 vaccination. These receptors were collected from an adult in good health.

The rearrangement links TRBV9 to TRBJ2-7; D is ambiguous. V dropped 0 bases and J dropped 1 base, with 14 bases sitting between them. The germline gives CDR1 SGDLS, CDR2 YYNGEE. This CDR3 is 16 amino acids long. CDR3 sequence (DNA): TGTGCCAGCAGCGTAGTGGCCCCAATTCAATCCTACGAGCAGTACTTC. Encoded protein: CASSVVAPIQSYEQYF. The full variable domain, completed using reference TRBV9 and TRBJ2-7, is DSGVTQTPKHLITATGQRVTLRCSPRSGDLSVYWYQQSLDQGLQFLIQYYNGEERAKGNILERFSAQQFPDLHSELNLSSLELGDSALYFCASSVVAPIQSYEQYFGPGTRLTVT.

The chain recombines TRBV2 with TRBJ2-2, with D uncertain. CDR3 length equals 15 residues. V lost 4 bases and J lost 4, with 13 bases in between. Germline V gene lookup returns CDR1 SNHLY and CDR2 FYNNEI. The CDR3: CASSVVGKGTGELFF. In DNA, the CDR3 is TGTGCCAGCAGTGTGGTGGGGAAGGGCACCGGGGAGCTGTTTTTT.

This clone was recorded once. The chain recombines TRBV7-2 with TRBJ1-2; D is perhaps TRBD1 (5 bases). The CDR3 runs 15 residues. Germline CDR1 and CDR2: SGHTA and FQGNSA. V gave up 1 base and J gave up 2 bases, with 11 bases separating them. The DNA for the CDR3 is TGTGCCAGCAGCTTAGGAGGGGAGAACAACTATGGCTACACCTTC. It encodes CASSLGGENNYGYTF.

CDR3 sequence (DNA): TGTGCCAGCTCACCGAGGGGGGGGATGAACACTGAAGCTTTCTTT. It specifies CASSPRGGMNTEAFF. The chain links TRBV18 to TRBJ1-1, with a weak D call TRBD1 (6 bases). Trimming cost V 3 bases and J 0 bases, with 11 bases left between them. The CDR3 runs to 15 residues. Germline CDR1 and CDR2: KGHSH and LQKENI.

This rearrangement joins TRBV6-5 to TRBJ2-5; D may correspond to TRBD1 or TRBD2 (5 bases each). Per the germline V gene, CDR1 is MNHEY and CDR2 is SVGAGI. The length of the CDR3 is 13 residues. V lost 4 bases and J lost 5, with 11 bases in between. CDR3 sequence (DNA): TGTGCCAGCAGTTGGGGGACCCACGAGACCCAGTACTTC. Amino acid sequence: CASSWGTHETQYF.

CDR3 region: CASSGQGARAYNSPLHF. CDR3 nucleotide sequence: TGTGCCAGCAGTGGACAGGGGGCAAGGGCCTATAATTCACCCCTCCACTTT. The rearrangement uses TRBV6-1 and TRBJ1-6; TRBD1 matches 10 bases. The length of the CDR3 is 17 residues. J gave up 2 bases and V 4 bases, and 5 bases lay outside the gene matches. Germline values: CDR1 MNHNS, CDR2 SASEGT.

The chain links TRBV10-3 to TRBJ1-4; a weak D match, TRBD1 (5 bases). The V gene lost 2 bases and the J gene lost 7 bases, with 17 bases spanning the gap. The CDR3 length is 16 residues. Germline V lookup: CDR1 ENHRY, CDR2 SYGVKD. CDR3 sequence: CAISEPRDRNGEKLFF. CDR3 nucleotide sequence: TGTGCCATCAGTGAGCCTAGGGACCGGAATGGTGAAAAACTGTTTTTT.

The chain carries TRBV14 and TRBJ1-6; tentatively, D is TRBD1 (5 bases). The CDR3 totals 15 residues. V was trimmed by 2 bases and J by 4 bases, leaving 9 bases between them. The germline CDR1 and CDR2 sequences are SGHDN and FVKESK. The CDR3 bases are TGTGCCAGCAGCCAACAGGGATTATATAATTCACCCCTCCACTTT. This gives the protein CASSQQGLYNSPLHF.

This chain uses TRBV11-2 with TRBJ2-2, with D unclear. V was cut by 1 base and J by 1 base, with 10 bases left in between. This CDR3 spans 16 amino acids. The germline gives CDR1 SGHAT, CDR2 FQNNGV. CDR3 DNA sequence: TGTGCCAGCAGCTTAGTTGGTGGAGAGAACACCGGGGAGCTGTTTTTT. Its protein is CASSLVGGENTGELFF.

The chain is built from TRBV30 and TRBJ1-3, with a tentative D call TRBD1 (6 bases). V was cut by 3 bases and J by 7 bases, with 13 bases left in between. CDR3 length equals 13 residues. The V gene's germline CDR1 is GTSNPN and CDR2 SVGIG (reference sequence). The CDR3 DNA reads TGTGCCTGGAGAACGGGGGGCTCGAACACCATATATTTT. It encodes CAWRTGGSNTIYF.

The chain employs TRBV27 and TRBJ2-2, with no clear D. This CDR3 is 14 amino acids long. Per the germline V gene, CDR1 is MNHEY and CDR2 is SMNVEV (reference sequence). The germline V and J ends were trimmed by 0 bases and 5 bases, with 7 bases remaining between them. This CDR3 reads CASSLSIITGELFF. DNA for the CDR3: TGTGCCAGCAGTTTATCGATAATTACCGGGGAGCTGTTTTTT.